The clone carrying this T cell receptor (beta chain) was observed a single time. This specimen belongs to a study of blood T cell repertoires in COVID-19. Study details: The United States, Italy and Spain were the sources of the acute and convalescent COVID-19 samples.

Deletions cut 7 bases from V and 2 bases from J, with 11 bases between. CDR3 length equals 14 residues. CDR1 MNHNY and CDR2 SVGAGI come from the germline V gene (reference sequence). Authors' analysis steps: Reference gene primer amplification gave estimated nucleated cell counts. TCRdb keeps only in-frame clones here, not all; method: immunoSEQ multiplex PCR. V and J calls and clone size are as listed in that table; D and trimming were resolved from the DNA. The sample consists of 70,000 to 85,000 clones, about 86% of them appearing once. Sequencing used peripheral blood. This chain joins TRBV6-6 and TRBJ2-2, with a possible D match to TRBD2 (5 bases). The receptor was derived from a man older than 75 with active or convalescent COVID-19. The CDR3 reads CASNLALNTGELFF. The CDR3 DNA reads TGTGCCAGCAACTTAGCGCTAAACACCGGGGAGCTGTTTTTT.